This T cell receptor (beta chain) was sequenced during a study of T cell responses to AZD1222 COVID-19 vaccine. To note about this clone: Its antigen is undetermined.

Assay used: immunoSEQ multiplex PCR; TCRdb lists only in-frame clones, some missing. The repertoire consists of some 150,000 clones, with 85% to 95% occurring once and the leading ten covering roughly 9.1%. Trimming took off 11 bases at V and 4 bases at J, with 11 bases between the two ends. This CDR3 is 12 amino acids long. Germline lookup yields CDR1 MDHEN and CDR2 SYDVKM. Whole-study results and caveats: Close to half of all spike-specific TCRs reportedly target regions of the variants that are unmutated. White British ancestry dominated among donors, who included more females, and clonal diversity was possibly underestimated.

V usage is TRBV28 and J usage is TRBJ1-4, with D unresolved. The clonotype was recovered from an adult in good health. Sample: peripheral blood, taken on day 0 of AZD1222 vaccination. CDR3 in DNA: TGTGCCGTGGGAGAGGATAATGAAAAACTGTTTTTT. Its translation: CAVGEDNEKLFF.